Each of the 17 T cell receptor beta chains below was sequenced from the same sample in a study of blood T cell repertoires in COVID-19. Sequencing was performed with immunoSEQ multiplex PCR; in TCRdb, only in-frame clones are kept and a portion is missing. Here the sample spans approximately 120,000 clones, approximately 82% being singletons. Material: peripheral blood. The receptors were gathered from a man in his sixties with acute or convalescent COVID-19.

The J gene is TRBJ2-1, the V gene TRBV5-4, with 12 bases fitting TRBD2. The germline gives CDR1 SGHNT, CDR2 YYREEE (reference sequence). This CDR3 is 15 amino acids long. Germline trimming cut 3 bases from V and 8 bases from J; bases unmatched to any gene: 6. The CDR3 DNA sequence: TGTGCCAGCAGCTCCAGGACTAGCGGGACCCATGAGCAGTTCTTC. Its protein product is CASSSRTSGTHEQFF.

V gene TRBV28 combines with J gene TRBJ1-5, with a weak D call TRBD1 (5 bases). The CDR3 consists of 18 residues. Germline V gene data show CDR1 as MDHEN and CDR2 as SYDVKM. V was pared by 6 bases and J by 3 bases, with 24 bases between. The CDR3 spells CASSPTPFGTGLNQPQHF. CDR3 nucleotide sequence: TGTGCCAGCAGCCCCACCCCATTCGGGACGGGACTCAATCAGCCCCAGCATTTT. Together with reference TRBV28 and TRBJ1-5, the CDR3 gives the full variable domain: DVKVTQSSRYLVKRTGEKVFLECVQDMDHENMFWYRQDPGLGLRLIYFSYDVKMKEKGDIPEGYSVSREKKERFSLILESASTNQTSMYLCASSPTPFGTGLNQPQHFGDGTRLSIL.

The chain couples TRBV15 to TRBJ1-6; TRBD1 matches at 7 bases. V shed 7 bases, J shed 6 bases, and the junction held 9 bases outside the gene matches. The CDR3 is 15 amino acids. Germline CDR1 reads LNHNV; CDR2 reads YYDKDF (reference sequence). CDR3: CATTEQGTVNSPLHF. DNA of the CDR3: TGTGCCACCACCGAACAGGGGACTGTTAATTCACCCCTCCACTTT. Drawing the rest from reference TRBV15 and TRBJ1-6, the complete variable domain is DAMVIQNPRYQVTQFGKPVTLSCSQTLNHNVMYWYQQKSSQAPKLLFHYYDKDFNNEADTPDNFQSRRPNTSFCFLDIRSPGLGDTAMYLCATTEQGTVNSPLHFGNGTRLTVT.

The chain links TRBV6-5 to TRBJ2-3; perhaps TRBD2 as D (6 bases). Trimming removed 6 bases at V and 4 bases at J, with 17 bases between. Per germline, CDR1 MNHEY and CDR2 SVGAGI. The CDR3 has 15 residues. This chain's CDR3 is CASRFRDSGPDTQYF. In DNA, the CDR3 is TGTGCCAGCAGGTTTCGGGACTCCGGGCCAGATACGCAGTATTTT.

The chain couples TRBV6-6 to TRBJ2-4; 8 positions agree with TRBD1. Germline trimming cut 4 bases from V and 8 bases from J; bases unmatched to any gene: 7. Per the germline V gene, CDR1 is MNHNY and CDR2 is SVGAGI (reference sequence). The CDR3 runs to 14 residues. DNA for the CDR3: TGTGCCAGCAGTTCTAGGGACAGGTCTGACATTCAGTACTTC. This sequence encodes CASSSRDRSDIQYF.

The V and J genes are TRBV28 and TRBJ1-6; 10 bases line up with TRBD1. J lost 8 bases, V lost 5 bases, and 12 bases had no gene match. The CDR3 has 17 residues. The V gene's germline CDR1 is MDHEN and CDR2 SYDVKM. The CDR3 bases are TGTGCCAGCAGTCCCCCCCCGACAGGGGGCGGGCATTCACCCCTCCACTTT. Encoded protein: CASSPPPTGGGHSPLHF.

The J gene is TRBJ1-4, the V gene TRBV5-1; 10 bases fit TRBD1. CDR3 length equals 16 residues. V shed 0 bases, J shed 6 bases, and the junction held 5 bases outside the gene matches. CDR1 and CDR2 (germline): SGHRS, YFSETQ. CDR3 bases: TGCGCCAGCAGCTTGGCCGGGGGACAGGGGCATGAAAAACTGTTTTTT. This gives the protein CASSLAGGQGHEKLFF.

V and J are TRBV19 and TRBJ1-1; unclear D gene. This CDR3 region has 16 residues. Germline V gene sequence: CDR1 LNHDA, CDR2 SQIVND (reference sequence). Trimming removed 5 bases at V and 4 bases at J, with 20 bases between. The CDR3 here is CASSAAAGGRSTEAFF. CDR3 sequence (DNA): TGTGCCAGTAGTGCCGCGGCGGGCGGGAGGTCCACTGAAGCTTTCTTT. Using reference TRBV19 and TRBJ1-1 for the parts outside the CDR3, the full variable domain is DGGITQSPKYLFRKEGQNVTLSCEQNLNHDAMYWYRQDPGQGLRLIYYSQIVNDFQKGDIAEGYSVSREKKESFPLTVTSAQKNPTAFYLCASSAAAGGRSTEAFFGQGTRLTVV.

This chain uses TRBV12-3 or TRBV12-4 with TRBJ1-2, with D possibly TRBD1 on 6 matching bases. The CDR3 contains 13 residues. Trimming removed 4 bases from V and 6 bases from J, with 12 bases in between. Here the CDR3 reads CASSYAGVHGYTF. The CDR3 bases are TGTGCCAGCAGTTATGCAGGGGTACATGGCTACACCTTC.

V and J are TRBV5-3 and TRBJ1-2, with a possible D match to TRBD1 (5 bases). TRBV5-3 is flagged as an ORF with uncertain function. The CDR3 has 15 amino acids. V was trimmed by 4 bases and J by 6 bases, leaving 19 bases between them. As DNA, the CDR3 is TGTGCCAGAAGCCCTCTCCAAGGGGCGGCTAATGGCTACACCTTC. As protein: CARSPLQGAANGYTF.

CDR3 in DNA: TGTGCCAGCAGCTTGACATTTAATGAAGCTTTCTTT. It is translated as CASSLTFNEAFF. The J gene is TRBJ1-1, the V gene TRBV5-5, with no clear D. The CDR3 runs to 12 residues. The V and J ends lost 1 base and 7 bases respectively, with 8 bases between them. In germline, CDR1 is SGHKS, CDR2 YYEKEE (reference sequence).

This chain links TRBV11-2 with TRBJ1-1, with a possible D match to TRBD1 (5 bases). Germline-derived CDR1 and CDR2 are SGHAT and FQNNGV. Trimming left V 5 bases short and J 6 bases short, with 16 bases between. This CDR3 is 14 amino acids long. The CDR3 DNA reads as TGTGCCAGCAGCCTAAACCGTCGGGGGGCTGAAGCTTTCTTT. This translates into CASSLNRRGAEAFF. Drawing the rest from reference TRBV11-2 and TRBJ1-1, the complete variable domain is EAGVAQSPRYKIIEKRQSVAFWCNPISGHATLYWYQQILGQGPKLLIQFQNNGVVDDSQLPKDRFSAERLKGVDSTLKIQPAKLEDSAVYLCASSLNRRGAEAFFGQGTRLTVV.

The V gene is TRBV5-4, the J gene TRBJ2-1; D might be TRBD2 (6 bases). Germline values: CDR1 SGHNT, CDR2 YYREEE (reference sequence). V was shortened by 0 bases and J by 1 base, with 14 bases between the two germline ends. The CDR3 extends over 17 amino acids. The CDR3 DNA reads TGTGCCAGCAGCTTGGGAGGCGCGGGGATATCCTACAATGAGCAGTTCTTC. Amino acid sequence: CASSLGGAGISYNEQFF.

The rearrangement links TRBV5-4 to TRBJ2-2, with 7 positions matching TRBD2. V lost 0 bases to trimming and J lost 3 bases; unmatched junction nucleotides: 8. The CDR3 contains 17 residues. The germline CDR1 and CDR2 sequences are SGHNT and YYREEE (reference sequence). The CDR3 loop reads CASSLAEGLWYTGELFF. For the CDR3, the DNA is TGTGCCAGCAGCTTGGCCGAGGGACTATGGTACACCGGGGAGCTGTTTTTT.

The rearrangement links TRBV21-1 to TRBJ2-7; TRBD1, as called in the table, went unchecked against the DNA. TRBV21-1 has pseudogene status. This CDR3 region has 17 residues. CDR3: CASSTVPTTGDSYEQYF. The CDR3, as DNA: TGTGCCAGCAGCACCGTTCCAACTACAGGGGACTCCTACGAGCAGTACTTC.

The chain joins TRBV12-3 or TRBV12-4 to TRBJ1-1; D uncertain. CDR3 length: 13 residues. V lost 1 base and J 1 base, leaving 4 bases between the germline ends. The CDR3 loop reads CASSLGANTEAFF. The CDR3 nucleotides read TGTGCCAGCAGTTTAGGGGCGAACACTGAAGCTTTCTTT.

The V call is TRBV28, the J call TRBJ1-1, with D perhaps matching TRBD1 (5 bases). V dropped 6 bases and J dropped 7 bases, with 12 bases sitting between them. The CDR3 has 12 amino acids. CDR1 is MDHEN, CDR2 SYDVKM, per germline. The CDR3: CASSAPDSEAFF. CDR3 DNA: TGTGCCAGCAGCGCTCCCGACAGTGAAGCTTTCTTT.